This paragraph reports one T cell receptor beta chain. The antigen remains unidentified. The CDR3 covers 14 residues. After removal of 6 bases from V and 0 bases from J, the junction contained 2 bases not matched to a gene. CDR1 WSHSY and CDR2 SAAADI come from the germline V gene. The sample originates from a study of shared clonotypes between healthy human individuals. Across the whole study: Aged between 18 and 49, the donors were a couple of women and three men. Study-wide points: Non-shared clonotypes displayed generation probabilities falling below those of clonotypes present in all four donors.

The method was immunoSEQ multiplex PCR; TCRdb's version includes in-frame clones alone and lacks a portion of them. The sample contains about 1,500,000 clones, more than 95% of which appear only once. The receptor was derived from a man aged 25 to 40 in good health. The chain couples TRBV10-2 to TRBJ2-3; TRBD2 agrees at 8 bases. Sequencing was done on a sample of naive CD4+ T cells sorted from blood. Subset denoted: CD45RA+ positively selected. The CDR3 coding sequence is TGCGCCAGCAGGGGACTAGAGAGCACAGATACGCAGTATTTT. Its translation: CASRGLESTDTQYF.